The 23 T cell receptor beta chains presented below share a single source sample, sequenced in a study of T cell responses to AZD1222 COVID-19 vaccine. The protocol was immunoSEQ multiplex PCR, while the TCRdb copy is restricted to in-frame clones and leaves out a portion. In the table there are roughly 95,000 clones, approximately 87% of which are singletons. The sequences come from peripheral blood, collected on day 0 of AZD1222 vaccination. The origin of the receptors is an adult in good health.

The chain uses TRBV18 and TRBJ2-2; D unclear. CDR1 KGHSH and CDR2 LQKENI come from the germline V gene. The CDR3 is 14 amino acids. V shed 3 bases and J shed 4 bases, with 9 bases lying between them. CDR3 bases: TGTGCCAGCTCACCCGAGACCGTCACCGGGGAGCTGTTTTTT. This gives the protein CASSPETVTGELFF.

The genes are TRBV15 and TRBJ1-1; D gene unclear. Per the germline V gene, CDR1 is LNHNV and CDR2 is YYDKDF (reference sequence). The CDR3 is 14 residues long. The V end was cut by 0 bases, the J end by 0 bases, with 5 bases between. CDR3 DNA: TGTGCCACCAGCAGAGATAGGATGAACACTGAAGCTTTCTTT. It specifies CATSRDRMNTEAFF.

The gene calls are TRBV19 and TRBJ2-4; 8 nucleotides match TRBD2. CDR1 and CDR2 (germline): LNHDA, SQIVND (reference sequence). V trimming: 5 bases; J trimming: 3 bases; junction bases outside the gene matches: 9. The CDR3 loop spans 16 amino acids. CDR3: CASSPFGGEVKNIQYF. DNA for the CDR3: TGTGCCAGTAGTCCGTTCGGGGGGGAAGTCAAAAACATTCAGTACTTC.

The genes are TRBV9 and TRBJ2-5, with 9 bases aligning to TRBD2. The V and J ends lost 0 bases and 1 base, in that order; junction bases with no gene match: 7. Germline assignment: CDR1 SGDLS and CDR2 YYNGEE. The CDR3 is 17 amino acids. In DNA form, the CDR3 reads TGTGCCAGCAGCGTAGGAGCTAGCGGGACAAGCCAAGAGACCCAGTACTTC. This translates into CASSVGASGTSQETQYF.

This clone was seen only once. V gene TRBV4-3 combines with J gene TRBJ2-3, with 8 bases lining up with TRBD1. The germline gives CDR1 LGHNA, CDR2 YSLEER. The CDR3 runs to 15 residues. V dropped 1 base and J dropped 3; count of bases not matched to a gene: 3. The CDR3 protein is CASSQGQGKTDTQYF. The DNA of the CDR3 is TGCGCCAGCAGCCAAGGACAGGGGAAGACAGATACGCAGTATTTT.

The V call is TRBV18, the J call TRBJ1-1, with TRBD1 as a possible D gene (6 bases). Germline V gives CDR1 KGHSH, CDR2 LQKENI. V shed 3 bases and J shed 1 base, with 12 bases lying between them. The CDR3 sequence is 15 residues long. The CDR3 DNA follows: TGTGCCAGCTCACCCAGGGGATCCAGGAACACTGAAGCTTTCTTT. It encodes CASSPRGSRNTEAFF.

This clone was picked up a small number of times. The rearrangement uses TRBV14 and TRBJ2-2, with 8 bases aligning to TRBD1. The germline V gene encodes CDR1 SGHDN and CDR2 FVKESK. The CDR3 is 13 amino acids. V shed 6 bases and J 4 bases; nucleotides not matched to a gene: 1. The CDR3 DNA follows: TGTGCCAGCAGACAGGGGGGCACCGGGGAGCTGTTTTTT. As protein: CASRQGGTGELFF.

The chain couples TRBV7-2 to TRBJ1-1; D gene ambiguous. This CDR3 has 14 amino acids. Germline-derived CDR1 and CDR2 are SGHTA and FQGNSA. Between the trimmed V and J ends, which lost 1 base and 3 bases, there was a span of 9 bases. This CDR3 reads CASSLVDGDTEAFF. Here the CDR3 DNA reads TGTGCCAGCAGCTTAGTGGACGGGGACACTGAAGCTTTCTTT.

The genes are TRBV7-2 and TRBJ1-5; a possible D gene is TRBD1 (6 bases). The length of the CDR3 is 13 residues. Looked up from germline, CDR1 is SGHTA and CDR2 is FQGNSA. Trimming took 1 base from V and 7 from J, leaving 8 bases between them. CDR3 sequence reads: CASSLDRAQPQHF. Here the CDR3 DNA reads TGTGCCAGCAGCTTAGACAGGGCCCAGCCCCAGCATTTT.

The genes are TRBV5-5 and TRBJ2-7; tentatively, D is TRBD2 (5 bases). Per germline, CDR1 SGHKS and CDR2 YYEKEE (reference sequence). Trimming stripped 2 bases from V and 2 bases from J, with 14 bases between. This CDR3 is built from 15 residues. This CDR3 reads CASSLSADLAYEQYF. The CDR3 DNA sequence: TGTGCCAGCAGCTTATCAGCGGACCTGGCCTACGAGCAGTACTTC.

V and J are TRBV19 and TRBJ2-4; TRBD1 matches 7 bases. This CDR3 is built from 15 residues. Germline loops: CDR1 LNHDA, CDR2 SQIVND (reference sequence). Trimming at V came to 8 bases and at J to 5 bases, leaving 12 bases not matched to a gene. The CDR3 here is CASSPQRTGENIQYF. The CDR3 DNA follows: TGTGCCAGTTCACCCCAAAGGACAGGCGAAAACATTCAGTACTTC.

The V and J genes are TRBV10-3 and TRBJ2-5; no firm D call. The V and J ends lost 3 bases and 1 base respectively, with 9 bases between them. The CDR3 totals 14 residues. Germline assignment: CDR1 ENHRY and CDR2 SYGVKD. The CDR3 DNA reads TGTGCCATCAGTGAACCGACAACCCAAGAGACCCAGTACTTC. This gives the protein CAISEPTTQETQYF.

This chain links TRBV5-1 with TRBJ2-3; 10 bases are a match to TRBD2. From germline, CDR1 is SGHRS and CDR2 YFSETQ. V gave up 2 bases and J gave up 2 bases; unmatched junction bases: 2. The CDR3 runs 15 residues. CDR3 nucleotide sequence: TGCGCCAGCAGCTTTAGCGGGAGGACCACAGATACGCAGTATTTT. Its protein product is CASSFSGRTTDTQYF.

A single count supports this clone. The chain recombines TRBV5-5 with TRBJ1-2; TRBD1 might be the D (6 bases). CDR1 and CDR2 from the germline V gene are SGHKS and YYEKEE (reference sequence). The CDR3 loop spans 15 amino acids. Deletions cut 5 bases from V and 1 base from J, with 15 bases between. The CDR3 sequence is CASRSSTGYNYGYTF. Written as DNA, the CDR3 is TGTGCCAGCAGAAGCTCGACAGGTTATAACTATGGCTACACCTTC.

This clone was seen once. In DNA, the CDR3 is TGTGCCAGCAGCTTAGAGCTTCGCGGCACAGATACGCAGTATTTT. Amino acid sequence: CASSLELRGTDTQYF. The chain has TRBV7-8 and TRBJ2-3, with D unclear. This CDR3 has 15 amino acids. V dropped 1 base and J dropped 1 base, with 9 bases sitting between them. Germline V gene lookup returns CDR1 SGHVS and CDR2 FQNEAQ. The variable domain in full, with the rest retrieved from reference TRBV7-8 and TRBJ2-3, is GAGVSQSPRYKVAKRGQDVALRCDPISGHVSLFWYQQALGQGPEFLTYFQNEAQLDKSGLPSDRFFAERPEGSVSTLKIQRTQQEDSAVYLCASSLELRGTDTQYFGPGTRLTVL.

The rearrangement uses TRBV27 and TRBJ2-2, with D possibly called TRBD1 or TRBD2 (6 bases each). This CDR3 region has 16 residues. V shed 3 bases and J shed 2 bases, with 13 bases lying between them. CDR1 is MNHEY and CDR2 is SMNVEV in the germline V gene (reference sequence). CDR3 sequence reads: CASSFAGQSNTGELFF. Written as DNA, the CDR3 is TGTGCCAGCAGTTTCGCGGGACAAAGTAACACCGGGGAGCTGTTTTTT.

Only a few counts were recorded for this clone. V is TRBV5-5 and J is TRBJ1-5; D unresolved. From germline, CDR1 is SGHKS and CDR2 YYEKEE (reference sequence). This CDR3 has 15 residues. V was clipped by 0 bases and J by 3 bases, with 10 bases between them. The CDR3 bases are TGTGCCAGCAGCTTGGCCCTTGCCTTCAATCAGCCCCAGCATTTT. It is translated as CASSLALAFNQPQHF.

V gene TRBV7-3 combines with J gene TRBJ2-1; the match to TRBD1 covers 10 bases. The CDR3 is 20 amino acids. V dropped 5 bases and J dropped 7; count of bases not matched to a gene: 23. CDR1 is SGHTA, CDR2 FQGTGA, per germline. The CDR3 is CASSLLPGTGATRAFNEQFF. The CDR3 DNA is TGTGCCAGCAGCCTCCTCCCCGGGACAGGGGCCACTAGGGCATTTAATGAGCAGTTCTTC.

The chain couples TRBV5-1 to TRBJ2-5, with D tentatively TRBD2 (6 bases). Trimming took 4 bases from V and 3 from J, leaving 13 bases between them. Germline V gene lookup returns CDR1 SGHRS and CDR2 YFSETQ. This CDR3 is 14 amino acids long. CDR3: CASSVPGTEETQYF. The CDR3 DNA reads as TGCGCCAGCAGCGTGCCCGGGACTGAAGAGACCCAGTACTTC. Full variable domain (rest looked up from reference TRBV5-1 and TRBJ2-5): KAGVTQTPRYLIKTRGQQVTLSCSPISGHRSVSWYQQTPGQGLQFLFEYFSETQRNKGNFPGRFSGRQFSNSRSEMNVSTLELGDSALYLCASSVPGTEETQYFGPGTRLLVL.

In DNA, the CDR3 is TGTGCCAGCAGCCCCCAGGAGGGATCGGATCAGCCCCAGCATTTT. It codes for CASSPQEGSDQPQHF. This chain joins TRBV6-2 or TRBV6-3 and TRBJ1-5; D gene ambiguous. The germline gives CDR1 MNHEY, CDR2 SVGEGT. The CDR3 sequence is 15 residues long. The V end lost 6 bases, the J end lost 5 bases, and 17 bases lay between the germline ends.

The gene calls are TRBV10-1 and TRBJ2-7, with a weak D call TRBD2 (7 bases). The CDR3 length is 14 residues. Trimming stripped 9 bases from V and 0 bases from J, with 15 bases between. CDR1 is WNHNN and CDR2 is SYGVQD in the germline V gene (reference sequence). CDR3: CASKYGGRSYEQYF. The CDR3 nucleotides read TGCGCCAGTAAATACGGGGGGCGCTCCTACGAGCAGTACTTC.

CDR3 amino acids: CASSPRDSATTEAFF. The CDR3 region has the DNA TGTGCCAGCAGCCCCAGGGACAGTGCCACCACTGAAGCTTTCTTT. V is TRBV7-2 and J is TRBJ1-1; 7 bases are shared with TRBD1. The CDR3 totals 15 residues. V shed 5 bases and J 4 bases; nucleotides not matched to a gene: 10. Germline CDR1 is SGHTA and CDR2 is FQGNSA. The whole variable domain, filled in from reference TRBV7-2 and TRBJ1-1, reads GAGVSQSPSNKVTEKGKDVELRCDPISGHTALYWYRQSLGQGLEFLIYFQGNSAPDKSGLPSDRFSAERTGGSVSTLTIQRTQQEDSAVYLCASSPRDSATTEAFFGQGTRLTVV.

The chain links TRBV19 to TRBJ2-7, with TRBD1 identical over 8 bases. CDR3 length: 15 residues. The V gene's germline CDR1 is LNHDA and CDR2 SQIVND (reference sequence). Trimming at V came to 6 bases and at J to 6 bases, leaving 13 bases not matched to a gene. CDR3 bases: TGTGCCAGTAGCGTTCGACAGGGGCGTGGATTCGAGCAGTACTTC. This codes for CASSVRQGRGFEQYF.